Listed here are 20 T cell receptor beta chains from one sample, sequenced in a study of blood T cells in healthy people across ages. The use of a sample-barcoded 5' primer and a J-beta primer mix characterized a second PCR of roughly 6 to 12 cycles. TCRdb reprocessed the 5' RACE reads with MiXCR, giving one entry per CDR3 protein. The sample has fewer than 950,000 distinct CDR3 sequences; about 48% are singletons. Sequenced input: blood. These TCRs come from a man at least 80 years old in good health.

J is TRBJ1-1 and V is TRBV9; D gene ambiguous. The CDR3 length is 18 residues. Per the germline V gene, CDR1 is SGDLS and CDR2 is YYNGEE. Trimming took 1 base from V and 1 from J, leaving 20 bases between them. The CDR3 protein is CASSVTSRWRDKNTEAFF. CDR3 nucleotide sequence: TGTGCCAGCAGCGTAACGAGTCGGTGGCGGGATAAGAACACTGAAGCTTTCTTT.

The chain combines TRBV12-3 or TRBV12-4 with TRBJ2-4; D gene ambiguous. The better agreement between TRBJ2-5 and the DNA end casts doubt on the J call. The CDR3 consists of 12 residues. CDR3 DNA sequence: TGTGCCAGCAGTTTCCGGTCCAAGACCCAGTACTTC. Translating gives CASSFRSKTQYF.

V usage is TRBV18 and J usage is TRBJ1-2, with 8 bases lining up with TRBD1. The CDR3 is made up of 16 amino acids. V shed 1 base, J shed 7 bases, and the junction held 11 bases outside the gene matches. CDR1 is KGHSH, CDR2 LQKENI, per germline. The CDR3 reads CASSPLPGGLEFGYTF. In nucleotides, the CDR3 is TGTGCCAGCTCACCACTCCCAGGGGGCCTCGAGTTTGGCTACACCTTC.

A word on this clonotype: One end of the junction fails to match germline, which may point to a read error. The rearrangement links TRBV29-1 to TRBJ1-2, with D unresolved. The CDR3 sequence is 12 residues long. Germline CDR1 is SQVTM and CDR2 is ANQGSEA. CDR3 coding DNA: TGCAGCGTTGAAAGGGATGCCGATGGCTGCACCTTC. Protein sequence: CSVERDADGCTF.

The J gene is TRBJ1-4, the V gene TRBV21-1. TRBV21-1 is labeled a pseudogene. The CDR3 consists of 13 residues. The CDR3 DNA reads as TGTGCCAGCAAGGGCCGCGTTAATGAAAAACTGTTTTTT. It yields the protein CASKGRVNEKLFF.

This chain joins TRBV10-1 and TRBJ2-2; D is unresolved. CDR1 WNHNN and CDR2 SYGVQD come from the germline V gene (reference sequence). V was shortened by 0 bases and J by 5 bases, with 13 bases between the two germline ends. The CDR3 runs 16 residues. Here the CDR3 reads CASSESGIMQTGELFF. The CDR3 DNA reads as TGCGCCAGCAGTGAGTCGGGGATTATGCAAACCGGGGAGCTGTTTTTT.

The chain couples TRBV4-1 to TRBJ2-1; 12 bases are a match to TRBD1. The germline V gene encodes CDR1 MGHRA and CDR2 YSYEKL. The CDR3 consists of 16 residues. The V gene end was trimmed by 0 bases and the J gene end by 9 bases; junction bases not matched to a gene: 6. The CDR3: CASSQEGQGAFGEQFF. The CDR3 nucleotides are TGCGCCAGCAGCCAAGAGGGACAGGGGGCGTTCGGTGAGCAGTTCTTC.

The chain recombines TRBV24-1 with TRBJ2-1; 9 nucleotides agree with TRBD1. CDR3 length: 17 amino acids. Losses at the gene ends were 3 bases for V and 6 bases for J; bases not matched to a gene: 11. Germline V lookup: CDR1 KGHDR, CDR2 SFDVKD. The CDR3 sequence is CATSDPSGTGLGNEQFF. For the CDR3, the DNA is TGTGCCACCAGTGATCCATCCGGGACAGGGCTGGGCAATGAGCAGTTCTTC.

The chain recombines TRBV5-1 with TRBJ2-1; 7 bases agree with TRBD2. J gave up 15 bases and V 0 bases, and 12 bases lay outside the gene matches. CDR1 SGHRS and CDR2 YFSETQ come from the germline V gene. The length of the CDR3 is 14 residues. The CDR3 is CASSLAGGQGGRFF. CDR3 DNA: TGCGCCAGCAGCTTGGCCGGCGGCCAGGGAGGGCGGTTCTTC. The entire variable domain, with the rest obtained from reference TRBV5-1 and TRBJ2-1, is as follows: KAGVTQTPRYLIKTRGQQVTLSCSPISGHRSVSWYQQTPGQGLQFLFEYFSETQRNKGNFPGRFSGRQFSNSRSEMNVSTLELGDSALYLCASSLAGGQGGRFFGPGTRLTVL.

The chain combines TRBV14 with TRBJ2-3, with D perhaps TRBD1 or TRBD2 (6 bases each). Germline V gene sequence: CDR1 SGHDN, CDR2 FVKESK. V was shortened by 4 bases and J by 14 bases, with 25 bases between the two germline ends. This CDR3 has 15 residues. The chain's CDR3 is CASSPGAPGVRYAYF. The DNA for the CDR3 is TGTGCCAGCAGCCCGGGGGCGCCCGGGGTACGGTACGCGTATTTT.

This rearrangement joins TRBV6-2 or TRBV6-3 to TRBJ2-5; the D gene could be TRBD1 or TRBD2 (5 bases each). The CDR3 has 14 amino acids. Trimming left V 10 bases short and J 1 base short, with 16 bases between. Germline values: CDR1 MNHEY, CDR2 SVGEGT. CDR3 DNA sequence: TGTGCCACCCGGGACCGGTATTTCCAAGAGACCCAGTACTTC. Encoded protein: CATRDRYFQETQYF.

V and J are TRBV6-1 and TRBJ2-5, with 8 positions matching TRBD2. Germline CDR1 MNHNS, CDR2 SASEGT. This CDR3 is built from 14 residues. V lost 6 bases, J lost 3 bases, and 6 bases stayed unmatched. The CDR3 is CASRSSGPKETQYF. CDR3 coding DNA: TGTGCCAGCAGGTCTAGCGGGCCGAAAGAGACCCAGTACTTC.

The rearrangement joins TRBV4-2 to TRBJ2-3; 15 positions agree with TRBD2. Germline CDR1 is LGHNA and CDR2 is YNFKEQ. The CDR3 is 18 amino acids. Unmatched junction bases numbered 3, after V lost 1 base and J lost 1 base. The CDR3 DNA follows: TGTGCCAGCAGCCAAGGGACTAGCGGGGGGGCCCGCACAGATACGCAGTATTTT. Translated, it gives CASSQGTSGGARTDTQYF.

The J gene is TRBJ2-4, the V gene TRBV7-7; D is unresolved. The DNA end is more similar to TRBJ2-7, so the J call may be wrong. Germline V gene sequence: CDR1 SSHAT, CDR2 FNYEAQ (reference sequence). The CDR3 has 13 amino acids. CDR3 nucleotides: TGTGCCAGCAGCTTAGCGTGGCCCTACGAGCAGTACTTC. Translating gives CASSLAWPYEQYF.

There are a few counts of this clonotype. The chain uses TRBV29-1 and TRBJ2-3; 7 positions match TRBD2. Germline-derived CDR1 and CDR2 are SQVTM and ANQGSEA. The trim removed 6 bases at V and 14 bases at J, leaving 14 bases unmatched. The CDR3 runs 12 residues. The CDR3 nucleotides are TGCAGCGTAGCCCGGGCGGGAGAATACGCGTATTTT. As protein: CSVARAGEYAYF.

The chain combines TRBV5-1 with TRBJ2-5; TRBD2 aligns across 15 bases. Matching the DNA end better, TRBJ2-7 makes the J call doubtful. CDR1 and CDR2 from the germline V gene are SGHRS and YFSETQ. The CDR3 covers 16 residues. The CDR3 bases are TGCGCCAGCAGCCGGACTAGCGGGAGGGCCGTCCACGAGCAGTACTTC. Translated, it gives CASSRTSGRAVHEQYF.

This chain uses TRBV20-1 with TRBJ2-3, with TRBD2 matching 15 bases. The germline gives CDR1 DFQATT, CDR2 SNEGSKA (reference sequence). The CDR3 is 15 amino acids. J lost 7 bases, V lost 1 base, and 3 bases had no gene match. CDR3 nucleotide sequence: TGCAGTGCTAGAGGGACTAGCGGGAGGGATTATACGCAGTATTTT. Translated, it gives CSARGTSGRDYTQYF.

A remark on this clonotype: A junction end diverges from the germline sequence, so it may reflect a read error. This chain links TRBV12-3 or TRBV12-4 with TRBJ2-7, with TRBD2 identical over 13 bases. This CDR3 has 17 amino acids. CDR3 region: CASSLGLAGAYPYEQYF. CDR3 sequence (DNA): TGTGCCAGTAGTTTAGGACTAGCGGGGGCGTACCCCTACGAGCAGTACTTC.

V and J are TRBV12-3 or TRBV12-4 and TRBJ2-5; the D gene is possibly TRBD2 (5 bases). The CDR3 runs 13 residues. V gave up 3 bases and J gave up 3 bases, with 8 bases separating them. This CDR3 is CASSLKRKETQYF. DNA of the CDR3: TGTGCCAGCAGTTTGAAGCGGAAAGAGACCCAGTACTTC.

The chain carries TRBV12-3 or TRBV12-4 and TRBJ1-4, with TRBD1 as a possible D gene (6 bases). CDR3 length: 15 residues. V was trimmed by 7 bases and J by 8 bases, leaving 20 bases between them. CDR3 sequence (DNA): TGTGCCAGCAACAGGGATGCTCAACTGGGAGAAAAACTGTTTTTT. Translating it yields CASNRDAQLGEKLFF.